This T cell receptor beta chain is drawn from a study of CD8+ T cells in alopecia areata. About this clone itself: Its cognate antigen is unknown.

Extracted RNA was reverse transcribed into cDNA, the sequencing template. Method: immunoSEQ multiplex PCR; TCRdb's copy keeps in-frame clones and lacks some. The sample shows around 190,000 clones, just over 55% of them seen only once. The V segment lost 0 bases and the J segment 4 bases; nucleotides outside the gene matches: 6. The CDR3 is 15 residues long. CDR1 is SNHLY, CDR2 FYNNEI, per germline. Study conclusions and caveats: Against the mouse data, patients shared TCRs less clearly, possibly for HLA reasons.

Sequencing used CD8+ T cells sorted from blood. The genes are TRBV2 and TRBJ2-7; 7 bases agree with TRBD2. This sequence originates from a human donor in good health. The CDR3 nucleotides read TGTGCCAGCAGTGAAGCGACGGGAGGTAGATACGAGCAGTACTTC. Protein sequence: CASSEATGGRYEQYF. Combining the CDR3 with reference TRBV2 and TRBJ2-7 gives the whole variable domain EPEVTQTPSHQVTQMGQEVILRCVPISNHLYFYWYRQILGQKVEFLVSFYNNEISEKSEIFDDQFSVERPDGSNFTLKIRSTKLEDSAMYFCASSEATGGRYEQYFGPGTRLTVT.